The entry below describes one T cell receptor beta chain. The sample originates from a study of PD-L1 blockade in urothelial cancer. Synthetic templates analogous to TCR were spiked into all PCRs individually. Generated by immunoSEQ multiplex PCR, the TCRdb table keeps only in-frame clones and is missing some. This table holds 45,000 or so clones, approximately 78% found once. This sample's time point: pretreatment peripheral blood. Diagnoses among patients were locally advanced or metastatic urothelial carcinoma. CDR1 DFQATT and CDR2 SNEGSKA come from the germline V gene (reference sequence). The CDR3 consists of 11 residues. V was cut by 5 bases and J by 8 bases, with 12 bases left in between.

The source of this sequence is a man aged 50 or older with urothelial cancer. This material consisted of PBMCs, taken around atezolizumab (anti-PD-L1) treatment. This chain links TRBV20-1 with TRBJ1-2, with D tentatively TRBD1 (5 bases). CDR3 in DNA: TGCAGTGCTCCCAGAAGGGGCGGCTACACCTTC. Translation gives CSAPRRGGYTF.